This T cell receptor (beta chain) came from a study of cytomegalovirus exposure and HLA in healthy donors. Whole-study findings and limits: In a later analysis, TCR beta V- and J-gene trimming was associated with a missense DCLRE1C variant.

Turning to this clone: Its antigen is currently unknown.

V shed 0 bases and J shed 5 bases, with 16 bases lying between them. The length of the CDR3 is 16 residues. Germline V gene sequence: CDR1 LGHNA, CDR2 YNFKEQ. This PCR relied on a set of 60 Vbeta primers and 13 Jbeta primers. Assay used: immunoSEQ multiplex PCR; TCRdb lists only in-frame clones, some missing. This sample yields roughly 180,000 clones, of which 78% are seen a single time; about 3% belongs to the top ten. Material: PBMCs. This chain joins TRBV4-2 and TRBJ1-2; possibly TRBD1 for D (6 bases). This receptor was taken from a female donor in good health and CMV-seronegative. CDR3 sequence: CASSQETGNRVYGYTF. CDR3 coding DNA: TGTGCCAGCAGCCAAGAAACGGGGAACAGGGTGTATGGCTACACCTTC.